This TCR beta chain originates from a study of T cell responses to AZD1222 COVID-19 vaccine. Overall study findings and caveats: With dominance at 160-218 and 743-854, vaccine-associated CD4 TCRs spanned spike. Only five or six individuals given AZD1222 were seropositive at baseline. Vaccination with two AZD1222 doses was followed by a rise in Spike-specific TCR breadth and depth.

With regard to this clone: Antigen unknown.

The CDR3 contains 14 residues. In germline, CDR1 is SGHVS, CDR2 FQNEAQ. Trimming shortened V by 2 bases and J by 2 bases, and 9 bases separated the two germline ends. Sequenced by immunoSEQ multiplex PCR; TCRdb stores in-frame clones only, minus some. The data hold some 140,000 clones, with approximately 90% observed a single time. The TCR was taken from an adult in good health. The V gene is TRBV7-8, the J gene TRBJ2-5, with no clear D. The sequencing here drew on peripheral blood, taken on day 0 of AZD1222 vaccination. CDR3 in amino acids: CASSLSQIQETQYF. For the CDR3, the DNA is TGTGCCAGCAGCTTAAGTCAGATTCAAGAGACCCAGTACTTC.